Listed below are T cell receptor beta chains from one sample, sequenced in a study of T cell responses to AZD1222 COVID-19 vaccine. TCRdb keeps only in-frame clones here, not all; method: immunoSEQ multiplex PCR. Of about 120,000 clones in the sample, around nine tenths were seen once. Material: peripheral blood, obtained 28 days after the second dose of the MenACWY control vaccine. The receptor set was obtained from an adult who received the MenACWY meningococcal vaccine as a control. Both conserved end residues are part of each CDR3. The D gene is left open where the match is weak. Where a row states a size, it is once, few, many or the class of an expanded clone; other rows omit it.

v_gene: TRBV27; d_gene: TRBD1; abundance: .; j_gene: TRBJ1-4; CDR3aa: CASSGQGEGKLFF; CDR3nt: TGTGCCAGCAGCGGACAGGGAGAGGGGAAACTGTTTTTT
v_gene: TRBV5-5; d_gene: .; abundance: once; j_gene: TRBJ2-3; CDR3aa: CASSSGTAISTDTQYF; CDR3nt: TGTGCCAGCAGCTCGGGGACTGCAATTAGCACAGATACGCAGTATTTT
v_gene: TRBV5-1; d_gene: .; abundance: .; j_gene: TRBJ2-1; CDR3aa: CASSPTARSYNEQFF; CDR3nt: TGCGCCAGCAGCCCAACAGCCCGCTCCTACAATGAGCAGTTCTTC
v_gene: TRBV28; d_gene: TRBD2; abundance: .; j_gene: TRBJ2-7; CDR3aa: CASSHRLAGYEQYF; CDR3nt: TGTGCCAGCAGTCACAGACTAGCTGGCTACGAGCAGTACTTC
v_gene: TRBV15; d_gene: TRBD1; abundance: .; j_gene: TRBJ2-1; CDR3aa: CATSTPRDSLNSYNEQFF; CDR3nt: TGTGCCACCAGCACCCCTAGGGACAGTCTGAACTCCTACAATGAGCAGTTCTTC
v_gene: TRBV6-5; d_gene: .; abundance: .; j_gene: TRBJ1-1; CDR3aa: CASSPLLGESEAFF; CDR3nt: TGTGCCAGCAGCCCCTTATTGGGGGAATCTGAAGCTTTCTTT
v_gene: TRBV11-2; d_gene: .; abundance: .; j_gene: TRBJ2-1; CDR3aa: CASSLAGLASSYNEQFF; CDR3nt: TGTGCCAGCAGCTTAGCTGGTCTAGCGAGCTCCTACAATGAGCAGTTCTTC
v_gene: TRBV12-3/TRBV12-4; d_gene: TRBD1; abundance: .; j_gene: TRBJ1-2; CDR3aa: CASSHVDRAGYTF; CDR3nt: TGTGCCAGCAGTCACGTGGACAGGGCAGGCTACACCTTC
v_gene: TRBV30; d_gene: .; abundance: once; j_gene: TRBJ1-2; CDR3aa: CAWSVRKSYGYTF; CDR3nt: TGTGCCTGGAGTGTACGGAAAAGCTATGGCTACACCTTC
v_gene: TRBV28; d_gene: .; abundance: .; j_gene: TRBJ1-1; CDR3aa: CASSLSLGGGDTEAFF; CDR3nt: TGTGCCAGCAGTTTAAGTTTGGGTGGAGGGGACACTGAAGCTTTCTTT
v_gene: TRBV19; d_gene: TRBD1; abundance: .; j_gene: TRBJ1-4; CDR3aa: CASRLGGLGNEKLFF; CDR3nt: TGTGCCAGTAGACTAGGGGGCCTGGGCAATGAAAAACTGTTTTTT
v_gene: TRBV19; d_gene: TRBD2; abundance: once; j_gene: TRBJ2-3; CDR3aa: CASSPISGGGSDTQYF; CDR3nt: TGTGCCAGTAGTCCCATTAGCGGGGGGGGATCAGATACGCAGTATTTT
v_gene: TRBV6-6; d_gene: TRBD1; abundance: .; j_gene: TRBJ1-2; CDR3aa: CASSYPLDRVVRGYTF; CDR3nt: TGTGCCAGCAGTTACCCCCTAGACAGGGTGGTGAGGGGCTACACCTTC
v_gene: TRBV5-6; d_gene: TRBD1; abundance: .; j_gene: TRBJ1-2; CDR3aa: CASRQTGANYGYTF; CDR3nt: TGTGCCAGCAGACAGACAGGGGCTAACTATGGCTACACCTTC
v_gene: TRBV19; d_gene: .; abundance: .; j_gene: TRBJ2-1; CDR3aa: CASSISPGSSYNEQFF; CDR3nt: TGTGCCAGTAGTATATCTCCGGGGAGCTCCTACAATGAGCAGTTCTTC
v_gene: TRBV2; d_gene: .; abundance: .; j_gene: TRBJ1-3; CDR3aa: CASSKDSLSSGNTIYF; CDR3nt: TGTGCCAGCAGTAAGGACAGCCTAAGCTCTGGAAACACCATATATTTT
v_gene: TRBV9; d_gene: .; abundance: .; j_gene: TRBJ2-3; CDR3aa: CASSVGGMGARNTQYF; CDR3nt: TGTGCCAGCAGCGTAGGCGGGATGGGAGCGAGAAATACGCAGTATTTT
v_gene: TRBV27; d_gene: TRBD1; abundance: .; j_gene: TRBJ2-1; CDR3aa: CASLDRANEQFF; CDR3nt: TGTGCCTCCTTGGACAGGGCCAATGAGCAGTTCTTC
v_gene: TRBV11-2; d_gene: .; abundance: .; j_gene: TRBJ1-4; CDR3aa: CASSLEGAPSNEKLFF; CDR3nt: TGTGCCAGCAGCTTGGAGGGCGCGCCGTCTAATGAAAAACTGTTTTTT
v_gene: TRBV27; d_gene: TRBD2; abundance: .; j_gene: TRBJ2-7; CDR3aa: CASSLTGTSDEQYF; CDR3nt: TGTGCCAGCAGTCTCACCGGGACTAGCGACGAGCAGTACTTC
v_gene: TRBV5-4; d_gene: TRBD2; abundance: .; j_gene: TRBJ2-1; CDR3aa: CASSFRGRGGSEQFF; CDR3nt: TGTGCCAGCAGCTTCCGAGGGCGGGGCGGGAGTGAGCAGTTCTTC
v_gene: TRBV15; d_gene: .; abundance: .; j_gene: TRBJ2-7; CDR3aa: CATSRGGSTYEQYF; CDR3nt: TGTGCCACCAGCAGAGGGGGTTCGACCTACGAGCAGTACTTC
v_gene: TRBV19; d_gene: .; abundance: few; j_gene: TRBJ1-2; CDR3aa: CASQETGGIYGYTF; CDR3nt: TGTGCCAGCCAAGAAACCGGCGGGATTTATGGCTACACCTTC
v_gene: TRBV5-5; d_gene: TRBD1; abundance: once; j_gene: TRBJ2-7; CDR3aa: CASSLVATGGTYEQYF; CDR3nt: TGTGCCAGCAGCTTGGTTGCGACAGGGGGGACCTACGAGCAGTACTTC
v_gene: TRBV7-7; d_gene: .; abundance: .; j_gene: TRBJ2-3; CDR3aa: CASSWTGGPSDTQYF; CDR3nt: TGTGCCAGCAGCTGGACCGGGGGCCCGTCGGATACGCAGTATTTT
v_gene: TRBV30; d_gene: .; abundance: .; j_gene: TRBJ2-1; CDR3aa: CAWTERGLTYNEQFF; CDR3nt: TGTGCCTGGACCGAACGGGGCCTTACCTACAATGAGCAGTTCTTC
v_gene: TRBV7-6; d_gene: .; abundance: .; j_gene: TRBJ2-3; CDR3aa: CASSLMDYSTDTQYF; CDR3nt: TGTGCCAGCAGCTTAATGGACTACTCCACAGATACGCAGTATTTT
v_gene: TRBV5-1; d_gene: TRBD2; abundance: .; j_gene: TRBJ2-1; CDR3aa: CASSFGLAGPNEQFF; CDR3nt: TGCGCCAGCAGCTTCGGGCTAGCGGGGCCCAATGAGCAGTTCTTC
v_gene: TRBV6-5; d_gene: .; abundance: .; j_gene: TRBJ2-1; CDR3aa: CASSYRGGGYNEQFF; CDR3nt: TGTGCCAGCAGTTACCGGGGCGGAGGGTACAATGAGCAGTTCTTC
v_gene: TRBV4-3; d_gene: TRBD1; abundance: .; j_gene: TRBJ2-1; CDR3aa: CASSQVGQGSPSYNEQFF; CDR3nt: TGCGCCAGCAGCCAAGTAGGACAGGGGTCGCCCTCCTACAATGAGCAGTTCTTC
v_gene: TRBV15; d_gene: .; abundance: .; j_gene: TRBJ2-3; CDR3aa: CATSRDSASSTDTQYF; CDR3nt: TGTGCCACCAGCAGAGATAGCGCTAGCAGCACAGATACGCAGTATTTT
v_gene: TRBV4-1; d_gene: .; abundance: .; j_gene: TRBJ2-7; CDR3aa: CASSPRTGRTYEQYF; CDR3nt: TGCGCCAGCAGCCCCCGGACGGGACGGACCTACGAGCAGTACTTC
v_gene: TRBV10-2; d_gene: .; abundance: .; j_gene: TRBJ1-4; CDR3aa: CASSESLAAGLNEKLFF; CDR3nt: TGCGCCAGCAGTGAGTCCCTCGCGGCAGGGCTAAATGAAAAACTGTTTTTT
v_gene: TRBV15; d_gene: TRBD1; abundance: .; j_gene: TRBJ2-3; CDR3aa: CATSRGTGASTDTQYF; CDR3nt: TGTGCCACCAGCAGAGGGACAGGCGCTAGCACAGATACGCAGTATTTT
v_gene: TRBV30; d_gene: .; abundance: .; j_gene: TRBJ1-1; CDR3aa: CAWSKLSEAFF; CDR3nt: TGTGCCTGGAGTAAACTGTCTGAAGCTTTCTTT
v_gene: TRBV6-1; d_gene: .; abundance: .; j_gene: TRBJ1-3; CDR3aa: CASSEGLFSGNTIYF; CDR3nt: TGTGCCAGCAGTGAAGGACTCTTCTCTGGAAACACCATATATTTT
v_gene: TRBV6-5; d_gene: TRBD1; abundance: once; j_gene: TRBJ2-5; CDR3aa: CASSRDRAQETQYF; CDR3nt: TGTGCCAGCAGTCGGGACAGGGCCCAAGAGACCCAGTACTTC
v_gene: TRBV4-1; d_gene: .; abundance: .; j_gene: TRBJ2-1; CDR3aa: CASRLEGGGAYNEQFF; CDR3nt: TGCGCCAGCAGACTAGAGGGAGGGGGCGCCTACAATGAGCAGTTCTTC
v_gene: TRBV5-4; d_gene: TRBD2; abundance: .; j_gene: TRBJ2-7; CDR3aa: CASSSTAGGSSYEQYF; CDR3nt: TGTGCCAGCAGCTCCACGGCGGGAGGGTCCTCCTACGAGCAGTACTTC
v_gene: TRBV28; d_gene: .; abundance: .; j_gene: TRBJ1-6; CDR3aa: CASSRRRVQHSPLHF; CDR3nt: TGTGCCAGCAGCCGACGACGGGTGCAACATTCACCCCTCCACTTT
v_gene: TRBV30; d_gene: .; abundance: .; j_gene: TRBJ1-5; CDR3aa: CAWSRGKGNQPQHF; CDR3nt: TGTGCCTGGAGCAGAGGGAAAGGCAATCAGCCCCAGCATTTT
v_gene: TRBV10-1; d_gene: .; abundance: .; j_gene: TRBJ1-1; CDR3aa: CASRGGGEHHNAEAFF; CDR3nt: TGCGCCAGCAGGGGAGGAGGGGAACACCACAACGCTGAAGCTTTCTTT
v_gene: TRBV6-2/TRBV6-3; d_gene: TRBD2; abundance: .; j_gene: TRBJ2-7; CDR3aa: CASTPRDYYRGEQYF; CDR3nt: TGTGCCAGCACCCCCCGGGACTATTATCGTGGTGAGCAGTACTTC
v_gene: TRBV18; d_gene: TRBD1; abundance: .; j_gene: TRBJ2-1; CDR3aa: CASSPPGTGSHEQFF; CDR3nt: TGTGCCAGCTCACCACCCGGGACAGGGAGTCATGAGCAGTTCTTC
v_gene: TRBV14; d_gene: .; abundance: once; j_gene: TRBJ1-2; CDR3aa: CASSQDLGVHRYTF; CDR3nt: TGTGCCAGCAGCCAAGATTTGGGGGTGCATCGCTACACCTTC
v_gene: TRBV3-1/TRBV3-2; d_gene: .; abundance: few; j_gene: TRBJ1-4; CDR3aa: CASSQTTAKLFF; CDR3nt: TGTGCCAGCAGCCAGACCACGGCGAAACTGTTTTTT
v_gene: TRBV28; d_gene: TRBD2; abundance: .; j_gene: TRBJ2-7; CDR3aa: CASSPPWASGSYEQYF; CDR3nt: TGTGCCAGCAGTCCCCCCTGGGCTAGCGGTTCCTACGAGCAGTACTTC
v_gene: TRBV5-8; d_gene: TRBD1; abundance: .; j_gene: TRBJ2-5; CDR3aa: CASSQHGTAQETQYF; CDR3nt: TGTGCCAGCAGCCAGCACGGGACAGCCCAAGAGACCCAGTACTTC
v_gene: TRBV7-9; d_gene: TRBD2; abundance: .; j_gene: TRBJ2-3; CDR3aa: CASSSILAGGADTQYF; CDR3nt: TGTGCCAGCAGCTCGATACTAGCGGGAGGGGCAGATACGCAGTATTTT
v_gene: TRBV7-2; d_gene: TRBD1; abundance: .; j_gene: TRBJ2-4; CDR3aa: CASRPGQGGDIQYF; CDR3nt: TGTGCCAGCAGACCCGGACAGGGGGGAGACATTCAGTACTTC
v_gene: TRBV24-1; d_gene: TRBD1; abundance: .; j_gene: TRBJ2-5; CDR3aa: CATSDPGTVQETQYF; CDR3nt: TGTGCCACCAGTGATCCGGGGACAGTACAAGAGACCCAGTACTTC
v_gene: TRBV6-2/TRBV6-3; d_gene: TRBD1; abundance: .; j_gene: TRBJ1-1; CDR3aa: CASSDHRGTVNTEAFF; CDR3nt: TGTGCCAGCAGTGACCACAGGGGGACGGTTAACACTGAAGCTTTCTTT
v_gene: TRBV7-6; d_gene: TRBD1; abundance: .; j_gene: TRBJ2-2; CDR3aa: CASSQTTGGLTGELFF; CDR3nt: TGTGCCAGCAGCCAAACAACAGGGGGATTGACCGGGGAGCTGTTTTTT
v_gene: TRBV6-6; d_gene: .; abundance: .; j_gene: TRBJ2-1; CDR3aa: CASSYPGSGTNEQFF; CDR3nt: TGTGCCAGCAGTTACCCCGGGTCCGGGACCAATGAGCAGTTCTTC